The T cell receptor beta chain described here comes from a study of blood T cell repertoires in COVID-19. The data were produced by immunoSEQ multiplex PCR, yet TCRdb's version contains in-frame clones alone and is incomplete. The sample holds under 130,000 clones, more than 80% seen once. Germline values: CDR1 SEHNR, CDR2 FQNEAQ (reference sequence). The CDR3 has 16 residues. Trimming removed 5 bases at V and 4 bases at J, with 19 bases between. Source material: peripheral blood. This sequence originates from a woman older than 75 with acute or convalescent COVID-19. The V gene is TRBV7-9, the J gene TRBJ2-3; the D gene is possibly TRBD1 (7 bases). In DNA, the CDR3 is TGTGCCAGCAGCCGTACGGGACTCAGGGGGGCAGATACGCAGTATTTT. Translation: CASSRTGLRGADTQYF.